These T cell receptor beta chains were read from a single sample in a study of T cells in Graves' hyperthyroidism and ophthalmopathy. TCRdb re-called the multiplex PCR reads through MiXCR, storing one row per CDR3 protein. The profile covers under 650,000 distinct CDR3 sequences, with around 15% appearing a single time and approximately 3.9% taken by the ten largest. The sample was blood. These receptors were obtained from a woman in her twenties or thirties with Graves' hyperthyroidism. Both conserved end residues are part of each CDR3. D genes are given only for firm matches. The size field is filled for only some rows; it gives once, few, many or a size class.

>TRBV11-2|TRBJ2-5|many|TRBD2
CASSLDDEAGAQETQYF
TGTGCCAGCAGCTTAGATGATGAAGCGGGAGCACAAGAGACCCAGTACTTC
>TRBV9|TRBJ2-1|few|.
CASSVEGSESRSYNEQFF
TGTGCCAGCAGCGTAGAGGGTAGCGAAAGTAGGTCCTACAATGAGCAGTTCTTC
>TRBV7-8|TRBJ2-1|many|.
CASSLVVAYYNEQFF
TGTGCCAGCAGCTTAGTGGTGGCTTATTACAATGAGCAGTTCTTC
>TRBV6-2/TRBV6-3|TRBJ2-7|.|TRBD1
CASSYSKDRGYEQYF
TGTGCCAGCAGTTACTCGAAAGACAGGGGCTACGAGCAGTACTTC
>TRBV12-5|TRBJ2-1|many|.
CASGLNTYEQFF
TGTGCTAGTGGTTTGAACACATATGAGCAGTTCTTC
>TRBV7-2|TRBJ2-5|many|TRBD2
CASSLGLAAGGPVETQYF
TGTGCCAGCAGCTTAGGTCTCGCAGCGGGAGGGCCCGTGGAGACCCAGTACTTC
>TRBV12-3/TRBV12-4|TRBJ1-1|many|TRBD1
CASSSDRSYTEAFF
TGTGCCAGCAGTTCGGACAGGAGCTACACTGAAGCTTTCTTT
>TRBV3-1|TRBJ2-5|many|TRBD2
CASSPTRAGGKETQYF
TGTGCCAGCAGCCCAACACGAGCGGGAGGTAAAGAGACCCAGTACTTC
>TRBV7-9|TRBJ2-1|.|.
CASSHRLGNEQFF
TGTGCCAGCAGCCACCGGTTGGGCAATGAGCAGTTCTTC
>TRBV20-1|TRBJ2-2|few|.
CSARDLARSLTGELFF
TGCAGTGCTAGAGATCTTGCCCGGTCCCTCACCGGGGAGCTGTTTTTT
>TRBV11-2|TRBJ2-5|many|.
CASSLGAGTKRREYF
TGTGCCAGCAGCTTAGGAGCAGGGACCAAGAGGAGGGAGTACTTC
>TRBV20-1|TRBJ2-2|.|TRBD1
CSARQGGGTGELFF
TGCAGTGCCCGACAGGGTGGCGGAACCGGGGAGCTGTTTTTT
>TRBV7-8|TRBJ1-5|many|TRBD1
CASSLGRGGGYGNQPQHF
TGTGCCAGCAGCTTAGGCAGGGGGGGTGGTTATGGCAATCAGCCCCAGCATTTT
>TRBV3-1|TRBJ2-5|many|TRBD1
CASSIRTGAVQETQYF
TGTGCCAGCAGCATACGGACAGGTGCGGTACAAGAGACCCAGTACTTC
>TRBV7-2|TRBJ2-1|many|TRBD1
CASSFTYRGSYNEQFF
TGTGCCAGCAGCTTTACGTACAGGGGGAGCTACAATGAGCAGTTCTTC
>TRBV7-9|TRBJ2-7|.|TRBD2
CASSRGTSVISGEQYF
TGTGCCAGCAGCCGAGGGACTAGCGTGATTTCAGGCGAGCAGTACTTC
>TRBV2|TRBJ2-3|many|.
CASSDSLGGTDTQYF
TGTGCCAGCAGTGACTCGCTGGGCGGCACAGATACGCAGTATTTT
>TRBV19|TRBJ1-5|.|.
CASSTPRDYQPQHF
TGTGCCAGTAGTACCCCTCGAGACTACCAGCCCCAGCATTTT
>TRBV5-5|TRBJ2-1|many|.
CASSFSAGAGPPPEQFF
TGTGCCAGCAGCTTTTCTGCCGGAGCGGGCCCCCCCCCTGAGCAGTTCTTC
>TRBV29-1|TRBJ1-3|few|.
CSVEVGQTIRASSGNTIYF
TGCAGCGTTGAAGTCGGCCAAACTATCCGCGCTAGCTCTGGAAACACCATATATTTT
>TRBV18|TRBJ2-1|few|TRBD2
CASSPPGTRDNEQFF
TGTGCCAGCTCACCCCCCGGGACTAGGGACAATGAGCAGTTCTTC
>TRBV30|TRBJ2-3|.|TRBD2
CAWSATSGMADTQYF
TGTGCCTGGAGTGCGACTAGCGGGATGGCAGATACGCAGTATTTT
>TRBV15|TRBJ1-5|few|TRBD1
CATSTYPGGAGNQPQHF
TGTGCCACCAGCACATATCCAGGGGGCGCGGGCAATCAGCCCCAGCATTTT
>TRBV11-2|TRBJ2-7|.|.
CTSSLGVDYEQYF
TGTACCAGCAGCTTAGGGGTAGACTACGAGCAGTACTTC
>TRBV2|TRBJ2-7|many|TRBD1
CASSSDRVTASYEQYF
TGTGCCAGCAGCTCCGACAGGGTAACTGCTTCCTACGAGCAGTACTTC
>TRBV14|TRBJ1-4|.|TRBD1
CASSQGGQGISEKLFF
TGTGCCAGCAGCCAGGGGGGACAGGGGATATCTGAAAAACTGTTTTTT
>TRBV5-1|TRBJ2-3|many|.
CASSGFSGTDTQYF
TGCGCCAGCAGCGGATTTAGCGGCACAGATACGCAGTATTTT
>TRBV7-2|TRBJ1-2|many|TRBD1
CASTPSGTGAHGYTF
TGTGCCAGCACCCCCTCCGGGACAGGGGCCCATGGCTACACCTTC
>TRBV28|TRBJ2-5|.|.
CASSPHLMGETQYF
TGTGCCAGCAGTCCCCATTTAATGGGTGAGACCCAGTACTTC
>TRBV24-1|TRBJ2-7|.|TRBD1
CATSAGQGAASHEQYF
TGTGCCACCAGTGCCGGTCAGGGGGCCGCTAGCCACGAGCAGTACTTC
>TRBV7-2|TRBJ2-7|many|.
CASSRREKLGEQYF
TGTGCCAGCAGCCGCCGGGAGAAGCTAGGAGAGCAGTACTTC
>TRBV6-5|TRBJ2-7|.|TRBD1
CASSYLYTGGEQYF
TGTGCCAGCAGTTACTTGTACACAGGGGGAGAGCAGTACTTC
>TRBV27|TRBJ2-2|many|TRBD2
CASSSPSGGGELFF
TGTGCCAGCAGTTCCCCTAGCGGGGGCGGGGAGCTGTTTTTT
>TRBV20-1|TRBJ1-2|.|.
CSARVFNYGYTF
TGCAGTGCTAGAGTCTTTAACTATGGCTACACCTTC
>TRBV28|TRBJ2-1|many|TRBD2
CASSFPGGKWAEFF
TGTGCCAGCAGTTTCCCGGGGGGGAAATGGGCGGAGTTCTTC
>TRBV20-1|TRBJ2-2|.|.
CSARARGTGELFF
TGCAGTGCTAGGGCTCGAGGGACCGGGGAGCTGTTTTTT
>TRBV11-3|TRBJ2-6|few|TRBD1
CASSLGQPGANVLTF
TGTGCCAGCAGCTTGGGACAGCCTGGGGCCAACGTCCTGACTTTC
>TRBV10-1|TRBJ1-1|.|.
CASSAGTNTEALF
TGCGCCAGCAGTGCCGGGACAAACACTGAAGCTCTCTTT
>TRBV12-3/TRBV12-4|TRBJ2-5|many|TRBD2
CASSPTSGSQETQYF
TGTGCCAGCAGTCCAACTAGCGGGAGCCAAGAGACCCAGTACTTC
>TRBV5-6|TRBJ2-5|many|.
CASSAATGGGTQYF
TGTGCCAGCAGCGCCGCCACTGGAGGGGGGACCCAGTACTTC
>TRBV20-1|TRBJ1-5|.|TRBD1
CSADMTGAQPQHF
TGCAGTGCCGATATGACAGGGGCTCAGCCCCAGCATTTT
>TRBV6-5|TRBJ1-5|many|TRBD1
CASSYSDRDNQPQHF
TGTGCCAGCAGTTACTCAGACAGGGACAATCAGCCCCAGCATTTT
>TRBV4-3|TRBJ1-3|few|.
CASSQGVSGNTIYF
TGCGCCAGCAGCCAAGGGGTTTCTGGAAACACCATATATTTT
>TRBV4-1|TRBJ2-7|.|.
CASSQGGLDNYEQYF
TGCGCCAGCAGCCAAGGTGGGCTGGACAACTACGAGCAGTACTTC
>TRBV6-1|TRBJ2-1|many|TRBD2
CASSSTSGPYNEQFF
TGTGCCAGCAGTTCGACTAGCGGTCCCTACAATGAGCAGTTCTTC
>TRBV15|TRBJ2-3|.|TRBD1
CATSREDRGTDTQYF
TGTGCCACCAGCAGAGAAGACAGGGGCACAGATACGCAGTATTTT
>TRBV13|TRBJ1-3|.|.
CASSLRQFSGNTIYF
TGTGCCAGCAGCCTCCGACAGTTCTCTGGAAACACCATATATTTT
>TRBV10-3|TRBJ2-1|few|.
CAISESDRAGRNEQFF
TGTGCCATCAGTGAGTCCGACCGGGCCGGGCGGAATGAGCAGTTCTTC
>TRBV5-4|TRBJ2-2|few|TRBD1
CASSQANRGRDTGELFF
TGTGCCAGCAGCCAAGCCAACAGGGGTAGGGACACCGGGGAGCTGTTTTTT
>TRBV20-1|TRBJ2-5|many|TRBD1
CSARDQGGGKTQYF
TGCAGTGCTAGAGATCAAGGGGGCGGAAAGACCCAGTACTTC
>TRBV12-3/TRBV12-4|TRBJ1-2|many|TRBD1
CASSPGDRVGGYTF
TGTGCCAGCAGTCCCGGGGACAGGGTGGGAGGCTACACCTTC
>TRBV28|TRBJ2-1|few|TRBD2
CASSRGGSIRNEQFF
TGTGCCAGCAGTAGGGGCGGGAGTATAAGGAATGAGCAGTTCTTC
>TRBV9|TRBJ1-4|.|TRBD1
CASSPSFTGTVNEKLFF
TGTGCCAGCAGCCCTTCCTTTACAGGGACAGTTAATGAAAAACTGTTTTTT